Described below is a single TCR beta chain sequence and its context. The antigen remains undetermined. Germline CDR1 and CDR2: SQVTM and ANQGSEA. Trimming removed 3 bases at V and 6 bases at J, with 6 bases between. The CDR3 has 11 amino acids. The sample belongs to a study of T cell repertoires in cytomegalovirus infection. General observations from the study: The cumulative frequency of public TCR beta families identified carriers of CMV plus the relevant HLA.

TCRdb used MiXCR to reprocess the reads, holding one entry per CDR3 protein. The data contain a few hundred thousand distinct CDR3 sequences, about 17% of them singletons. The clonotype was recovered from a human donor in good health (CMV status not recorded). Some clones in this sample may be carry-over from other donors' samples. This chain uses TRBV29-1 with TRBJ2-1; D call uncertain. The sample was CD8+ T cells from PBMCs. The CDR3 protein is CSVDTANEQFF. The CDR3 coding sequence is TGCAGCGTTGATACAGCCAATGAGCAGTTCTTC.